The 8 T cell receptor beta chains below come from one sample, sequenced in a study of sequential checkpoint blockade in melanoma. As for treatment: randomized to nivolumab then ipilimumab (arm A) or the reverse (arm B). The method was immunoSEQ multiplex PCR; TCRdb's version includes in-frame clones alone and lacks a portion of them. The data contain some 6,900 clones, 75% to 85% of them singletons. The sequencing used CD8+ T cells sorted from blood (inferred from file names), collected from a patient given nivolumab and ipilimumab in sequence. These receptors were obtained from a human donor with melanoma.

This clone was detected only a few times. This chain connects TRBV4-1 to TRBJ2-7; a possible D gene is TRBD2 (8 bases). Per germline, CDR1 MGHRA and CDR2 YSYEKL. This CDR3 spans 17 amino acids. Deletions cut 2 bases from V and 9 bases from J, with 26 bases between. Here the CDR3 DNA reads TGCGCCAGCAGCCAACAGGGGGGGGACTGGCGGGAGGTTTCGCAGTACTTC. It is translated as CASSQQGGDWREVSQYF.

The V gene is TRBV11-2, the J gene TRBJ2-7; possible D gene TRBD2, 6 bases. Trimming left V 1 base short and J 3 bases short, with 10 bases between. Germline CDR1 and CDR2: SGHAT and FQNNGV. CDR3 length: 14 residues. The DNA for the CDR3 is TGTGCCAGCAGCTTAGGGGCGGGAAACTACGAGCAGTACTTC. It codes for CASSLGAGNYEQYF. The entire variable domain, with the rest obtained from reference TRBV11-2 and TRBJ2-7, is as follows: EAGVAQSPRYKIIEKRQSVAFWCNPISGHATLYWYQQILGQGPKLLIQFQNNGVVDDSQLPKDRFSAERLKGVDSTLKIQPAKLEDSAVYLCASSLGAGNYEQYFGPGTRLTVT.

The chain employs TRBV5-1 and TRBJ2-7; perhaps TRBD1 as D (5 bases). The V and J ends lost 2 bases and 4 bases respectively, with 7 bases between them. Per germline, CDR1 SGHRS and CDR2 YFSETQ. The CDR3 extends over 12 amino acids. CDR3 coding DNA: TGCGCCAGCAGCTTCCAGGGATACGAGCAGTACTTC. Its translation is CASSFQGYEQYF.

The table lists this clone with a few counts. This chain joins TRBV14 and TRBJ2-5, with D perhaps TRBD2 (5 bases). The V and J ends lost 1 base and 5 bases respectively, with 14 bases between them. Germline CDR1 is SGHDN and CDR2 is FVKESK. The CDR3 consists of 15 residues. CDR3 sequence (DNA): TGTGCCAGCAGCCAAGTGGCTAGCTCATTGGAGACCCAGTACTTC. Protein: CASSQVASSLETQYF. Filled out from reference TRBV14 and TRBJ2-5, the complete variable domain reads EAGVTQFPSHSVIEKGQTVTLRCDPISGHDNLYWYRRVMGKEIKFLLHFVKESKQDESGMPNNRFLAERTGGTYSTLKVQPAELEDSGVYFCASSQVASSLETQYFGPGTRLLVL.

The V and J genes are TRBV19 and TRBJ1-5; D is possibly TRBD1 (5 bases). This CDR3 comprises 15 residues. V was clipped by 8 bases and J by 4 bases, with 18 bases between them. The germline V gene has CDR1 LNHDA and CDR2 SQIVND (reference sequence). CDR3 DNA: TGTGCCAGTTGCACAGGACCATCTGGGAATCAGCCCCAGCATTTT. Its protein is CASCTGPSGNQPQHF.

This rearrangement joins TRBV28 to TRBJ2-3; possible D gene TRBD1, 5 bases. Germline V gene lookup returns CDR1 MDHEN and CDR2 SYDVKM. The CDR3 totals 13 residues. Trimming took 3 bases from V and 6 from J, leaving 10 bases between them. The DNA of the CDR3 is TGTGCCAGCAGTTTCCTGACAGCTGATACGCAGTATTTT. Translated: CASSFLTADTQYF.

The chain links TRBV11-2 to TRBJ2-7, with 12 bases aligning to TRBD2. V lost 2 bases to trimming and J lost 2 bases; unmatched junction nucleotides: 1. The germline CDR1 and CDR2 sequences are SGHAT and FQNNGV. This CDR3 has 15 amino acids. CDR3 bases: TGTGCCAGCAGCTTACGACTAGCGGGAGCCTACGAGCAGTACTTC. The encoded protein is CASSLRLAGAYEQYF.

The chain recombines TRBV7-8 with TRBJ2-2; unclear D gene. Trimming pared 2 bases from V and 3 bases from J, leaving 13 bases between. Germline V CDR1 and CDR2: SGHVS, FQNEAQ. The CDR3 length is 16 residues. As DNA, the CDR3 is TGTGCCAGCAGCTTATTGGCGGAACTCTACACCGGGGAGCTGTTTTTT. This translates into CASSLLAELYTGELFF.